This T cell receptor beta chain was recovered during a study of blood T cells in healthy people across ages. A second PCR of about 7 to 12 cycles used a sample-barcoded 5' primer and a J-beta primer mix. A single record per CDR3 protein comes from TCRdb applying MiXCR to the 5' RACE reads. The sample contains 660,000 or so distinct CDR3 sequences, around 54% of which appear only once. Findings of the study overall: Investigators treated diversity estimates from one million T cells as underestimates.

V lost 5 bases and J 3 bases, leaving 11 bases between the germline ends. This CDR3 has 13 amino acids. Germline V gene lookup returns CDR1 SGHAT and CDR2 FQNNGV. This clonotype showed up just once. What it recognizes is unknown. The sample taken for sequencing was blood. The source of this sequence is a man aged 60-69 years in good health. The J gene is TRBJ2-7, the V gene TRBV11-2; D is possibly TRBD2 (6 bases). CDR3 in DNA: TGTGCCAGCAGCACGACGGGGGTCTACGAGCAGTACTTC. Translation: CASSTTGVYEQYF.